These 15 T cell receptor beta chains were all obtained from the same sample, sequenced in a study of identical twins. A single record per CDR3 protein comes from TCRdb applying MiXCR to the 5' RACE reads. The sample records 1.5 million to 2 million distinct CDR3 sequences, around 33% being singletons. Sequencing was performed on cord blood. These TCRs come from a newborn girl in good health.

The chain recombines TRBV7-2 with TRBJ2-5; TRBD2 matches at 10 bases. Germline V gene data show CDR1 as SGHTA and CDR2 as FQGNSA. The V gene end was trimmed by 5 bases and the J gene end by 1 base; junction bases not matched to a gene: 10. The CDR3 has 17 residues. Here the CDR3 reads CASSLFAERGGQETQYF. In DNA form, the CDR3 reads TGTGCCAGCAGCCTCTTCGCGGAGCGGGGGGGCCAAGAGACCCAGTACTTC. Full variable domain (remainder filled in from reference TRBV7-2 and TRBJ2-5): GAGVSQSPSNKVTEKGKDVELRCDPISGHTALYWYRQSLGQGLEFLIYFQGNSAPDKSGLPSDRFSAERTGGSVSTLTIQRTQQEDSAVYLCASSLFAERGGQETQYFGPGTRLLVL.

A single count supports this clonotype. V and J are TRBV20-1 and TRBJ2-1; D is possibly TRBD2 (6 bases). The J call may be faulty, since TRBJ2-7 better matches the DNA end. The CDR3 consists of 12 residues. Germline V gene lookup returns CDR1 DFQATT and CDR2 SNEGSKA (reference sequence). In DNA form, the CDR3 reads TGCAGTGCCGAAGGGAGGTACAATGAGCAGTACTTC. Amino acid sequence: CSAEGRYNEQYF.

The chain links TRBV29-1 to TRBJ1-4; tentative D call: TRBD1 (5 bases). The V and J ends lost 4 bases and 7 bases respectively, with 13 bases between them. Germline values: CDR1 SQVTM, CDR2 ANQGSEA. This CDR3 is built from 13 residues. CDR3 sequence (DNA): TGCAGCGTTGGGAGGGGCGCGGGTGAAAAACTGTTTTTT. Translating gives CSVGRGAGEKLFF.

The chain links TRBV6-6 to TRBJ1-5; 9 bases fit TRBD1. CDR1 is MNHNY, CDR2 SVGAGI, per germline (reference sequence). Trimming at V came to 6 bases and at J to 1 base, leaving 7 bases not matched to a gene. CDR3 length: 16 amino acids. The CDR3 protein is CASSPGQGISNQPQHF. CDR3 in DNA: TGTGCCAGCAGCCCAGGACAGGGGATAAGCAATCAGCCCCAGCATTTT.

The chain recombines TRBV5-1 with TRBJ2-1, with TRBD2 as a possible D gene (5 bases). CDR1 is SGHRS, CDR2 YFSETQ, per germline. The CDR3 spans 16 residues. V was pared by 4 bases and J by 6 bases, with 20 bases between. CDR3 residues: CASSPPDLASGNEQFF. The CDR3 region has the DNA TGCGCCAGCAGCCCCCCGGACCTAGCTTCGGGCAATGAGCAGTTCTTC.

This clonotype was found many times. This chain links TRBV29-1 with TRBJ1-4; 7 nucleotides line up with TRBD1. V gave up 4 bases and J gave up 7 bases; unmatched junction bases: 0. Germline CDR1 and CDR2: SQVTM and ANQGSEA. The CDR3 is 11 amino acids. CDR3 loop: CSVGQGEKLFF. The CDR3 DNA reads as TGCAGCGTTGGACAGGGTGAAAAACTGTTTTTT.

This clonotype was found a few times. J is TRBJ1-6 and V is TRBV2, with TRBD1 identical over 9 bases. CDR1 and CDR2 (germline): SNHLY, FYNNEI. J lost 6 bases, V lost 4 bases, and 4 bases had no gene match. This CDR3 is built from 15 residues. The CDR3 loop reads CASSARTGVNSPLHF. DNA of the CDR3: TGTGCCAGCAGTGCCCGGACAGGGGTTAATTCACCCCTCCACTTT.

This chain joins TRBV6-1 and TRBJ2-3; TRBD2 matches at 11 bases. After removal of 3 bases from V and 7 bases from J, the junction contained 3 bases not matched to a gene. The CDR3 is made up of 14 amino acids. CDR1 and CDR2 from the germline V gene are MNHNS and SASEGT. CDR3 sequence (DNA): TGTGCCAGCAGTGACCCTAGCGGGGGGAATACGCAGTATTTT. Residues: CASSDPSGGNTQYF.

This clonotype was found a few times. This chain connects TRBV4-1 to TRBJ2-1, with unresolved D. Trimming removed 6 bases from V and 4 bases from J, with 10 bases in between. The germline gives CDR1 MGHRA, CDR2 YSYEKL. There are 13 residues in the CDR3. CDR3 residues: CASSCPEYNEQFF. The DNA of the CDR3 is TGCGCCAGCAGTTGCCCCGAGTACAATGAGCAGTTCTTC.

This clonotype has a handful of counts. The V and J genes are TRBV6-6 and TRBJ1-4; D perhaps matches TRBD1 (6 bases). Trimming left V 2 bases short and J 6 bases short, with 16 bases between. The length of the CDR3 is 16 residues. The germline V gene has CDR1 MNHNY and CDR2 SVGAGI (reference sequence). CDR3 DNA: TGTGCCAGCAGTTACCCAGGCCAGGGGCGGGATGAAAAACTGTTTTTT. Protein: CASSYPGQGRDEKLFF.

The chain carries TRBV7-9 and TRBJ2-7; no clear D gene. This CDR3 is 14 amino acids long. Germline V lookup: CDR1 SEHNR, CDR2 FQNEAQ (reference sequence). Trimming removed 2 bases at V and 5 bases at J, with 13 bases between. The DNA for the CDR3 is TGTGCCAGCAGCTTACCCGGACCCTTTAACGAGCAGTACTTC. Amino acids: CASSLPGPFNEQYF. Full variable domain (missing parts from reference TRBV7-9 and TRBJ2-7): DTGVSQNPRHKITKRGQNVTFRCDPISEHNRLYWYRQTLGQGPEFLTYFQNEAQLEKSRLLSDRFSAERPKGSFSTLEIQRTEQGDSAMYLCASSLPGPFNEQYFGPGTRLTVT.

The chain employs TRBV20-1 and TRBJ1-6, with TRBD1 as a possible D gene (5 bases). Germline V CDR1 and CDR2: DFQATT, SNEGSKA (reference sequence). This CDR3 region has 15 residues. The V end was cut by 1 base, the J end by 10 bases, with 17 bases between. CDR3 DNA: TGCAGTGCTAGAGTCCCCCTGGGGGGACGATCACCCCTCCACTTT. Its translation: CSARVPLGGRSPLHF.

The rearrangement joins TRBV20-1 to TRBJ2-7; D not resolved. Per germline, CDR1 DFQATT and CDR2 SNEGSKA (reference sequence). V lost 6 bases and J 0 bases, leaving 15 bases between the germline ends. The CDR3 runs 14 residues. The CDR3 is CSAPPFPSSYEQYF. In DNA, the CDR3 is TGCAGTGCCCCCCCCTTTCCCAGCTCCTACGAGCAGTACTTC.

The CDR3 is CASSYQDRANYGYTF. CDR3 DNA sequence: TGTGCCAGCAGTTACCAAGACAGGGCTAACTATGGCTACACCTTC. The chain couples TRBV6-2 or TRBV6-3 to TRBJ1-2, with 7 bases lining up with TRBD1. Germline values: CDR1 MNHEY, CDR2 SVGEGT. Trimming at V came to 2 bases and at J to 0 bases, leaving 3 bases not matched to a gene. This CDR3 comprises 15 residues.

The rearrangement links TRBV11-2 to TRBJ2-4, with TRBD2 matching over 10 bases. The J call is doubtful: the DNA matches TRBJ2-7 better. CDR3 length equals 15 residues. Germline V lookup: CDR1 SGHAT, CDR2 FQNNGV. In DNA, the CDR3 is TGTGCCAGCAGCTCGGTAGCGGGAGGCTTTTACGAGCAGTACTTC. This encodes CASSSVAGGFYEQYF.